Following are 15 T cell receptor beta chains from one sample sequenced in a study of cytomegalovirus exposure and HLA in healthy donors (dated 2017 in TCRdb). The library was produced with the immunoSEQ multiplex PCR assay. A mixture of 60 forward primers for TCR Vbeta segments and 13 reverse primers for TCR Jbeta segments was used in the multiplex PCR. In its TCRdb copy, this immuneACCESS table keeps in-frame sequences only and misses some clones. Where compared with another copy, unresolved V genes explain less than half of these, and the others have no known cause. This sample has 130,000 to 150,000 clones in its table, and over 60% of those were observed once. Clones ranked in the top ten supply about 2.9% of the sample. The specimen was PBMCs. The receptors were sampled from a man aged 35-49 years in good health and CMV-seropositive.

The rearrangement joins TRBV7-9 to TRBJ1-5; no definite D call. The V end lost 5 bases, the J end lost 2 bases, and 10 bases lay between the germline ends. The CDR3 runs to 14 residues. Per the germline V gene, CDR1 is SEHNR and CDR2 is FQNEAQ (reference sequence). The CDR3 sequence: CASSQSGGNQPQHF. DNA for the CDR3: TGTGCCAGCAGCCAAAGTGGAGGCAATCAGCCCCAGCATTTT.

The chain recombines TRBV4-2 with TRBJ2-2, with 9 bases lining up with TRBD2. The CDR3 runs to 16 residues. The V segment lost 4 bases and the J segment 1 base; nucleotides outside the gene matches: 4. Germline assignment: CDR1 LGHNA and CDR2 YNFKEQ. In DNA, the CDR3 is TGTGCCAGCAGCCGAGGAGCGGGAGGGAACACCGGGGAGCTGTTTTTT. Its translation: CASSRGAGGNTGELFF.

The chain joins TRBV9 to TRBJ2-3; D call uncertain. CDR3 length equals 15 residues. Germline values: CDR1 SGDLS, CDR2 YYNGEE. Deletions cut 1 base from V and 0 bases from J, with 9 bases between. CDR3 coding DNA: TGTGCCAGCAGCGTACAAAGTACTAGCACAGATACGCAGTATTTT. Residues: CASSVQSTSTDTQYF.

This clone showed up just a few times. The V call is TRBV29-1, the J call TRBJ1-2; TRBD1 might be the D (6 bases). This CDR3 region has 12 residues. Germline CDR1 and CDR2: SQVTM and ANQGSEA. V was cut by 5 bases and J by 3 bases, with 10 bases left in between. CDR3 in amino acids: CSVRTDYYGYTF. CDR3 nucleotides: TGCAGCGTTCGGACAGACTACTATGGCTACACCTTC. The full variable domain, with the rest looked up from reference TRBV29-1 and TRBJ1-2, is SAVISQKPSRDICQRGTSLTIQCQVDSQVTMMFWYRQQPGQSLTLIATANQGSEATYESGFVIDKFPISRPNLTFSTLTVSNMSPEDSSIYLCSVRTDYYGYTFGSGTRLTVV.

This chain connects TRBV7-2 to TRBJ2-6; the D gene is possibly TRBD1 (5 bases). V gave up 3 bases and J gave up 0 bases, with 12 bases separating them. This CDR3 has 17 amino acids. Germline CDR1 SGHTA, CDR2 FQGNSA. CDR3 amino acids: CASSLTDTDSGANVLTF. In DNA form, the CDR3 reads TGTGCCAGCAGCTTGACGGACACAGACTCTGGGGCCAACGTCCTGACTTTC.

The gene calls are TRBV6-5 and TRBJ2-7; 10 bases line up with TRBD1. The V segment lost 6 bases and the J segment 1 base; nucleotides outside the gene matches: 6. CDR3 length: 15 amino acids. CDR1 is MNHEY and CDR2 is SVGAGI in the germline V gene. The CDR3 coding sequence is TGTGCCAGCAGGGGTCCGGGACAGGGGTCCTACGAGCAGTACTTC. It yields the protein CASRGPGQGSYEQYF.

The chain has TRBV30 and TRBJ1-2; no definite D call. Germline CDR1 and CDR2: GTSNPN and SVGIG (reference sequence). V was pared by 1 base and J by 5 bases, with 14 bases between. This CDR3 is built from 14 residues. The CDR3 here is CAWSEKGRAYGYTF. In DNA form, the CDR3 reads TGTGCCTGGAGTGAGAAAGGGCGGGCATATGGCTACACCTTC.

This clone was recorded a few times. The gene calls are TRBV18 and TRBJ2-2, with TRBD2 identical over 13 bases. Trimming took 3 bases from V and 8 from J; bases not matched to a gene: 9. Germline CDR1 KGHSH, CDR2 LQKENI. This CDR3 comprises 17 residues. The CDR3 reads CASSPGLAGVLAGELFF. As DNA, the CDR3 is TGTGCCAGCTCACCTGGACTAGCGGGAGTACTGGCGGGGGAGCTGTTTTTT.

There are a few counts of this clone. The rearrangement uses TRBV11-2 and TRBJ2-2; 7 bases map to TRBD1. This CDR3 is built from 15 residues. J gave up 4 bases and V 1 base, and 3 bases lay outside the gene matches. Germline V CDR1 and CDR2: SGHAT, FQNNGV. The CDR3 bases are TGTGCCAGCAGCTTAGTGAGGGGGCGCACCGGGGAGCTGTTTTTT. Translating it yields CASSLVRGRTGELFF.

The chain joins TRBV6-5 to TRBJ2-6, with no clear D. This CDR3 has 15 residues. CDR1 is MNHEY and CDR2 is SVGAGI in the germline V gene. V lost 0 bases and J 0 bases, leaving 3 bases between the germline ends. The CDR3 DNA sequence: TGTGCCAGCAGTTACTCCAGCTCTGGGGCCAACGTCCTGACTTTC. Translated: CASSYSSSGANVLTF.

This clone was observed once. The J gene is TRBJ1-5, the V gene TRBV6-6, with TRBD1 matching 7 bases. The CDR3 has 15 amino acids. Per germline, CDR1 MNHNY and CDR2 SVGAGI (reference sequence). J was trimmed by 4 bases and V by 5 bases; bases with no gene match: 8. Here the CDR3 reads CASSTRDRGNQPQHF. In DNA form, the CDR3 reads TGTGCCAGCAGTACCCGGGACAGAGGTAATCAGCCCCAGCATTTT.

This chain joins TRBV6-5 and TRBJ2-1; TRBD2 matches at 9 bases. The germline V gene encodes CDR1 MNHEY and CDR2 SVGAGI. The CDR3 length is 15 residues. V lost 2 bases to trimming and J lost 4 bases; unmatched junction nucleotides: 3. This CDR3 reads CASSYTLAGYNEQFF. In DNA, the CDR3 is TGTGCCAGCAGTTACACGCTAGCGGGGTACAATGAGCAGTTCTTC.

Written as DNA, the CDR3 is TGTGCCAGCAGTGAAGCTAGCGGGATGCGTTACGAGCAGTACTTC. Translated: CASSEASGMRYEQYF. The chain employs TRBV2 and TRBJ2-7; the match to TRBD2 covers 8 bases. The germline V gene has CDR1 SNHLY and CDR2 FYNNEI. The CDR3 loop spans 15 amino acids. With V trimmed by 0 bases and J by 4 bases, 5 bases remained unmatched. The full variable domain, in which reference TRBV2 and TRBJ2-7 provide the parts outside the CDR3, is EPEVTQTPSHQVTQMGQEVILRCVPISNHLYFYWYRQILGQKVEFLVSFYNNEISEKSEIFDDQFSVERPDGSNFTLKIRSTKLEDSAMYFCASSEASGMRYEQYFGPGTRLTVT.

In the case of this clone: At one boundary the junction diverges from the germline segment, which might be a read error. The chain combines TRBV7-9 with TRBJ2-7; D unclear. CDR1 SEHNR and CDR2 FQNEAQ come from the germline V gene (reference sequence). The CDR3 is made up of 11 amino acids. The CDR3 spells CSSSRNYEQYF. The CDR3 DNA sequence: TGTTCCAGCAGTCGTAACTACGAGCAGTACTTC.

The chain links TRBV27 to TRBJ2-1, with 10 bases matching TRBD1. With V trimmed by 6 bases and J by 5 bases, 4 bases remained unmatched. Germline V gene lookup returns CDR1 MNHEY and CDR2 SMNVEV (reference sequence). This CDR3 is built from 14 residues. This CDR3 is CASSRTGGNNEQFF. The CDR3 bases are TGTGCCAGCAGCCGGACAGGGGGAAACAATGAGCAGTTCTTC.